A single sample is the source of the 12 T cell receptor beta chains below, sequenced in a study of regulatory T cells in long-lasting Graves disease (dated by TCRdb to about 2021). Receptor amplification or capture employed multiplex PCR. This sample was sequenced with an Illumina HiSeq 4000. To build TCR beta libraries, CDR3 regions were amplified by Arm-PCR using iRepertoire HTBI primers. Starting from the raw public reads, TCRdb applied fastp trimming at Q25, assembled clones with MiXCR and retained in-frame beta chains. Identical CDR3 protein sequences are pooled into one entry, listed with their most common genes and DNA. The sample has about 620,000 distinct CDR3 sequences on record, around 17% of them singletons. Approximately 18% of the sample rests with the top ten. The meaning of the sample's time point label: newly diagnosed GD, antithyroid drugs for less than 3 months. For both TCR sequencing and RNA sequencing, RNA was extracted from PBMCs using TRIzol.

The data also belong to a second study, concerning T cells in Graves' hyperthyroidism and ophthalmopathy.

Sequences were derived from peripheral blood mononuclear cells (PBMCs), sampled at new diagnosis, from a patient treated with antithyroid drugs. The receptors derive from a woman aged 25 to 39 with Graves disease. Donor details come from another sample of the same person, matched by shared clones.

V gene TRBV6-1 combines with J gene TRBJ2-3, with 11 bases that match TRBD2. CDR1 and CDR2 (germline): MNHNS, SASEGT. The J segment lost 8 bases and the V segment lost 8 bases, leaving 12 bases of the junction unmatched. There are 15 residues in the CDR3. The CDR3 region is CASSPTSGDLGTQYF. For the CDR3, the DNA is TGTGCCAGCTCACCGACTAGCGGGGATTTAGGTACGCAGTATTTT.

This clonotype was counted ten times or more. This chain links TRBV12-3 or TRBV12-4 with TRBJ2-3; 11 bases agree with TRBD2. The length of the CDR3 is 14 residues. V was clipped by 5 bases and J by 3 bases; unmatched bases: 1. The CDR3 bases are TGTGCCAGCAGTCGACTAGCGGGAACAGATACGCAGTATTTT. Amino acid sequence: CASSRLAGTDTQYF.

This clonotype was seen many times. The genes are TRBV11-2 and TRBJ1-1; 7 positions match TRBD1. This CDR3 region has 15 residues. Germline CDR1 reads SGHAT; CDR2 reads FQNNGV. V trimming: 3 bases; J trimming: 3 bases; junction bases outside the gene matches: 7. The CDR3 spells CASSFTPGGDTEAFF. The CDR3 region has the DNA TGTGCCAGCAGCTTCACCCCAGGGGGAGACACTGAAGCTTTCTTT.

This clonotype was detected only a few times. The chain has TRBV20-1 and TRBJ2-5; 7 bases line up with TRBD1. Germline V gene lookup returns CDR1 DFQATT and CDR2 SNEGSKA (reference sequence). V lost 6 bases to trimming and J lost 5 bases; unmatched junction nucleotides: 15. CDR3 size: 15 residues. DNA for the CDR3: TGCAGTGCCACAGGGGTGTTCGGATTTTCTGAGACCCAGTACTTC. This encodes CSATGVFGFSETQYF.

This clonotype has at least ten counts. This rearrangement joins TRBV2 to TRBJ2-1; D unresolved. Trimming removed 2 bases at V and 3 bases at J, with 14 bases between. The CDR3 spans 16 residues. Germline V lookup: CDR1 SNHLY, CDR2 FYNNEI. In DNA, the CDR3 is TGTGCCAGCAGTGAACGGAGTAGCCCCCTCTACAATGAGCAGTTCTTC. Protein: CASSERSSPLYNEQFF.

The V and J genes are TRBV29-1 and TRBJ2-7; D ambiguous. V lost 0 bases, J lost 3 bases, and 9 bases lay in between. The CDR3 loop spans 13 amino acids. CDR1 and CDR2 from the germline V gene are SQVTM and ANQGSEA. The DNA for the CDR3 is TGCAGCGTTGAAGAAAACCAGCGCTACGAGCAGTACTTC. Amino acid sequence: CSVEENQRYEQYF.

The chain carries TRBV5-6 and TRBJ1-4; the D gene is possibly TRBD1 (5 bases). The V gene lost 3 bases and the J gene lost 0 bases, with 12 bases spanning the gap. This CDR3 has 16 amino acids. Germline assignment: CDR1 SGHDT and CDR2 YYEEEE. The DNA for the CDR3 is TGTGCCAGCAGCTACGGGACCGTGACAACTAATGAAAAACTGTTTTTT. This encodes CASSYGTVTTNEKLFF. Together with reference TRBV5-6 and TRBJ1-4, the CDR3 gives the full variable domain: DAGVTQSPTHLIKTRGQQVTLRCSPKSGHDTVSWYQQALGQGPQFIFQYYEEEERQRGNFPDRFSGHQFPNYSSELNVNALLLGDSALYLCASSYGTVTTNEKLFFGSGTQLSVL.

This clonotype was seen a few times. The chain recombines TRBV20-1 with TRBJ2-7; TRBD2 matches 9 bases. The CDR3 is 15 amino acids. CDR1 and CDR2 (germline): DFQATT, SNEGSKA (reference sequence). Unmatched junction bases numbered 15, after V lost 6 bases and J lost 6 bases. CDR3 DNA sequence: TGCAGTGCAACTACTGACGGGACTAGCTTCCTCGAGCAGTACTTC. Its protein is CSATTDGTSFLEQYF.

This clonotype was seen only a few times. The V gene is TRBV30, the J gene TRBJ1-1; weak D call: TRBD1 (5 bases). V lost 5 bases and J 4 bases, leaving 20 bases between the germline ends. The length of the CDR3 is 15 residues. Germline assignment: CDR1 GTSNPN and CDR2 SVGIG (reference sequence). The CDR3 coding sequence is TGTGCCTGGGCACGACGGTGGGGGGATACCACTGAAGCTTTCTTT. Amino acids: CAWARRWGDTTEAFF.

This sequence joins TRBV7-9 and TRBJ2-6; D is unclear. The length of the CDR3 is 17 residues. Germline CDR1 SEHNR, CDR2 FQNEAQ (reference sequence). Trimming stripped 2 bases from V and 0 bases from J, with 11 bases between. CDR3 in DNA: TGTGCCAGCAGCTTATGGCGTACGATCTCTGGGGCCAACGTCCTGACTTTC. This codes for CASSLWRTISGANVLTF.

The chain carries TRBV20-1 and TRBJ1-2; no clear D gene. Germline-derived CDR1 and CDR2 are DFQATT and SNEGSKA (reference sequence). With 6 bases removed from V and 0 bases from J, the gap between germline ends came to 14 bases. CDR3 length equals 14 residues. The CDR3 spells CSALAAVTNYGYTF. CDR3 in DNA: TGCAGTGCCCTGGCAGCGGTTACTAACTATGGCTACACCTTC.

The sample holds a few counts of this clonotype. This chain connects TRBV7-2 to TRBJ2-7; D is tentatively TRBD1 or TRBD2 (6 bases each). Germline lookup yields CDR1 SGHTA and CDR2 FQGNSA. The CDR3 spans 16 residues. Trimming removed 1 base at V and 2 bases at J, with 15 bases between. The CDR3 nucleotides are TGTGCCAGCAGCTTAGGGGGGGCAGGGGCCCCCTACGAGCAGTACTTC. Residues: CASSLGGAGAPYEQYF.